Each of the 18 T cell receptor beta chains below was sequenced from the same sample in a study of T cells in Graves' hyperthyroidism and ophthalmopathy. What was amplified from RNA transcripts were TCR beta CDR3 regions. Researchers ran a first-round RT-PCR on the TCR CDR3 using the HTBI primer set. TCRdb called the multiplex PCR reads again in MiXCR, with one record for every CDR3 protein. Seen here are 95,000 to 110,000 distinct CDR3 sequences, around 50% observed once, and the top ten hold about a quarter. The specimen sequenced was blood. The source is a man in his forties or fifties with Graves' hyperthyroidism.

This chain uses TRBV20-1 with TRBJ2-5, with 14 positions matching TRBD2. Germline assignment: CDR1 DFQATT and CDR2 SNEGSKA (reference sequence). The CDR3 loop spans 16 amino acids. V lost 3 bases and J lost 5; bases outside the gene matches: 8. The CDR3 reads CSARGTSGGGGETQYF. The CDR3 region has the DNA TGCAGTGCTAGGGGGACTAGCGGGGGTGGGGGGGAGACCCAGTACTTC.

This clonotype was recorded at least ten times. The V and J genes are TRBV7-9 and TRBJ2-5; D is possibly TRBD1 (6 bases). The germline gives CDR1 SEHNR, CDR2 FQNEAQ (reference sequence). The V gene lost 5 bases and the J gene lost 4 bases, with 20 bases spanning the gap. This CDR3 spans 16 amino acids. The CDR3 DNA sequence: TGTGCCAGCAGCCCCCGACGGACAGCTAGATTAGAGACCCAGTACTTC. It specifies CASSPRRTARLETQYF.

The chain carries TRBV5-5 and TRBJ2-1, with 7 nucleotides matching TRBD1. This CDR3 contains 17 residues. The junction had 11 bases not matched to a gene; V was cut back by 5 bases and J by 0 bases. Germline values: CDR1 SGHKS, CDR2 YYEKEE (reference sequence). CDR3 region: CASRAEGASISYNEQFF. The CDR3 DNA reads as TGTGCCAGCAGGGCAGAGGGGGCCTCTATCTCCTACAATGAGCAGTTCTTC.

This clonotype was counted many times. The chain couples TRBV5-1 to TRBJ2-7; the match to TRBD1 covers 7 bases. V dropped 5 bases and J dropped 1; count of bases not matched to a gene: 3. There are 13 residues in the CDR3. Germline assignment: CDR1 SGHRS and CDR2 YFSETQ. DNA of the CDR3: TGCGCCAGCAGACCGGGACAGTCCTACGAGCAGTACTTC. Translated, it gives CASRPGQSYEQYF.

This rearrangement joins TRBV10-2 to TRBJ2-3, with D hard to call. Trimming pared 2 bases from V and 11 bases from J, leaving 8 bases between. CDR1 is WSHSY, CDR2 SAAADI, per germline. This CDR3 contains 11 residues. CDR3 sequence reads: CASSEMNEQYF. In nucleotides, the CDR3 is TGCGCCAGCAGTGAGATGAATGAGCAGTATTTT.

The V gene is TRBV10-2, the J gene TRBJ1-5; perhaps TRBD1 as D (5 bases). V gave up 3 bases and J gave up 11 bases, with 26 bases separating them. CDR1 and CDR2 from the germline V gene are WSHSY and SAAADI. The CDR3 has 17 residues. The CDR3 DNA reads TGCGCCAGCAGTGACGGGACTAGCGGGGGGACCCAAGAGACCCAGCATTTT. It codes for CASSDGTSGGTQETQHF.

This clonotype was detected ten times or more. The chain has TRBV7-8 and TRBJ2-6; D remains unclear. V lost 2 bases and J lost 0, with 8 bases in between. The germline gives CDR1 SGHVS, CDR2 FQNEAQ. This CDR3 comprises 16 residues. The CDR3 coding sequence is TGTGCCAGCAGCTTACAAGCCCTCTCTGGGGCCAACGTCCTGACTTTC. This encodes CASSLQALSGANVLTF. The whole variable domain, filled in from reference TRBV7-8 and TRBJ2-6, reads GAGVSQSPRYKVAKRGQDVALRCDPISGHVSLFWYQQALGQGPEFLTYFQNEAQLDKSGLPSDRFFAERPEGSVSTLKIQRTQQEDSAVYLCASSLQALSGANVLTFGAGSRLTVL.

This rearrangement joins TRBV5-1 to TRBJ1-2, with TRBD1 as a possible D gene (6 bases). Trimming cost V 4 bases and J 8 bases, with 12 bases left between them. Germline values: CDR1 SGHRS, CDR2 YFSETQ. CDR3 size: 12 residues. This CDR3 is CASSHRVGGYTF. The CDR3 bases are TGCGCCAGCAGCCACAGGGTTGGAGGCTACACCTTC.

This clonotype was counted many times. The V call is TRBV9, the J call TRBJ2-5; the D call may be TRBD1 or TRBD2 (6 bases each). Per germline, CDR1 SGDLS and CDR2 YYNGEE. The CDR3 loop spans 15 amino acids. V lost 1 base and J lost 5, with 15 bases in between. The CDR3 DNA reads TGTGCCAGCAGCGTAAGGCCGGGGGCTAGGGAGACCCAGTACTTC. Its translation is CASSVRPGARETQYF.

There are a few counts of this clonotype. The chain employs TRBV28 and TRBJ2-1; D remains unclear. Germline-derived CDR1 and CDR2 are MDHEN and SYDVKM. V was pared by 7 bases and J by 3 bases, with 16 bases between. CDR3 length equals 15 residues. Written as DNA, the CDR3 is TGTGCCAGCAAACGTTTCTCCCACCTCTACAATGAGCAGTTCTTC. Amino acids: CASKRFSHLYNEQFF.

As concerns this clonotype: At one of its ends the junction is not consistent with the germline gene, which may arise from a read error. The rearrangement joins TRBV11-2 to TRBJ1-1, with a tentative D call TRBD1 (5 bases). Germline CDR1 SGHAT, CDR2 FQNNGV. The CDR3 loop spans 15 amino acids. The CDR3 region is CASSLESREDTEAFF. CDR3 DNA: TGTGCCAGCAGCTTAGAGAGCAGAGAGGACACGGAAGCTTTCTTT. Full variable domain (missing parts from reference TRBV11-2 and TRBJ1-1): EAGVAQSPRYKIIEKRQSVAFWCNPISGHATLYWYQQILGQGPKLLIQFQNNGVVDDSQLPKDRFSAERLKGVDSTLKIQPAKLEDSAVYLCASSLESREDTEAFFGQGTRLTVV.

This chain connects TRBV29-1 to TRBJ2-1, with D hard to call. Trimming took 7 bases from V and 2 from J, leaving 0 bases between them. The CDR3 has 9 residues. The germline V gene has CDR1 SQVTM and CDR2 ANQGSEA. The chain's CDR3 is CSAYNEQFF. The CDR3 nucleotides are TGCAGCGCCTACAATGAGCAGTTCTTC.

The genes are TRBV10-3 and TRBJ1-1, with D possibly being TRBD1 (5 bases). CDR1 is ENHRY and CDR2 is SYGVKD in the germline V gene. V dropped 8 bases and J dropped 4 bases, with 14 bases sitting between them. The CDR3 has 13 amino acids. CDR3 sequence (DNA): TGTGCCATCGGTTCCACCGGGGGCACTGAAGCTTTCTTT. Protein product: CAIGSTGGTEAFF.

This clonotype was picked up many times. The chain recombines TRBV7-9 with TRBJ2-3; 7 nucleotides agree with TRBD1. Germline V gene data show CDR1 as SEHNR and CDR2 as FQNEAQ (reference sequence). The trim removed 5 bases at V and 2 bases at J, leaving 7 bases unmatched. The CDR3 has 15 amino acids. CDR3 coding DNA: TGTGCCAGCAGCCTCGGGACAGACAACACAGATACGCAGTATTTT. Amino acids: CASSLGTDNTDTQYF.

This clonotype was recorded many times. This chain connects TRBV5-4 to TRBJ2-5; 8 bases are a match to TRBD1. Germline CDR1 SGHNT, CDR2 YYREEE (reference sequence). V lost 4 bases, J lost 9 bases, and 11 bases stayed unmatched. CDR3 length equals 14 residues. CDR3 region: CASSPTGALGAQYF. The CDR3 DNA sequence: TGTGCCAGCAGCCCGACAGGGGCCTTGGGGGCCCAGTACTTC. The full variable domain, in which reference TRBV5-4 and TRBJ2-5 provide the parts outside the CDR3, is ETGVTQSPTHLIKTRGQQVTLRCSSQSGHNTVSWYQQALGQGPQFIFQYYREEENGRGNFPPRFSGLQFPNYSSELNVNALELDDSALYLCASSPTGALGAQYFGPGTRLLVL.

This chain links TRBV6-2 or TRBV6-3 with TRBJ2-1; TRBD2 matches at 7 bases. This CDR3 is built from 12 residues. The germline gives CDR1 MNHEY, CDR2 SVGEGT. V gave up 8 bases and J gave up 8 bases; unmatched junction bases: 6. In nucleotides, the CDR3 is TGTGCCAGCCGATGGGGAGGGCATGAGCAGTTCTTC. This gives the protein CASRWGGHEQFF.

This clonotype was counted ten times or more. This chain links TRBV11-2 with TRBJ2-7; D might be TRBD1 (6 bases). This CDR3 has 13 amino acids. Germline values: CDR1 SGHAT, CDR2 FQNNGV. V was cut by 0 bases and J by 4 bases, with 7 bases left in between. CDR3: CASSLDRGYEQYF. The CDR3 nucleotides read TGTGCCAGCAGCTTAGACAGGGGATACGAGCAGTACTTC. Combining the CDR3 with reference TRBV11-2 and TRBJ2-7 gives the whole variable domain EAGVAQSPRYKIIEKRQSVAFWCNPISGHATLYWYQQILGQGPKLLIQFQNNGVVDDSQLPKDRFSAERLKGVDSTLKIQPAKLEDSAVYLCASSLDRGYEQYFGPGTRLTVT.

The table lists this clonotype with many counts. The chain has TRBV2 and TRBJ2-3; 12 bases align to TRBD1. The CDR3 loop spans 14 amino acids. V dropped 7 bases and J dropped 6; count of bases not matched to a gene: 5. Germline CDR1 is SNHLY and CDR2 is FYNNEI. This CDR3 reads CASTRDRGPDTQYF. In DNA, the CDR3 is TGTGCCAGCACCCGGGACAGGGGGCCCGATACGCAGTATTTT.